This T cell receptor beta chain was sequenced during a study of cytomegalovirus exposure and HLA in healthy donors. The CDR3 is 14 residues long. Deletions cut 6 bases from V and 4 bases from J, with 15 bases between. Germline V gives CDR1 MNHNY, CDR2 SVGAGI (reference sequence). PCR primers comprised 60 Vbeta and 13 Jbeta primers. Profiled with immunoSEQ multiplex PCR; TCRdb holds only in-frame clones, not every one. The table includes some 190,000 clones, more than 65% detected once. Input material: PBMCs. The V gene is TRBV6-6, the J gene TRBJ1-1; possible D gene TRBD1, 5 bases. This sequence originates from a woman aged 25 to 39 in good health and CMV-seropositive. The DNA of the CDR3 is TGTGCCAGCAGCCAAGGGGTAGGGATCACTGAAGCTTTCTTT. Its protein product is CASSQGVGITEAFF.